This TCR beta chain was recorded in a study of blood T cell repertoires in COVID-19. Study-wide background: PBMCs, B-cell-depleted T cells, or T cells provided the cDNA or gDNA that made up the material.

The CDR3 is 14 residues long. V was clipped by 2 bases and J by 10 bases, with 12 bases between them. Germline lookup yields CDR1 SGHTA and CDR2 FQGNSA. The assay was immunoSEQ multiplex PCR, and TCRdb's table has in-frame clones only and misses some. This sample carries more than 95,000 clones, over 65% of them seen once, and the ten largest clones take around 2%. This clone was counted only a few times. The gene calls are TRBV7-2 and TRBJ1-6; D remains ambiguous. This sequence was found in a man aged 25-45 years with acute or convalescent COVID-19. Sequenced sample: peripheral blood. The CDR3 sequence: CASSLNGLGSPLHF. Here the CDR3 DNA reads TGTGCCAGCAGCTTAAATGGACTTGGATCACCCCTCCACTTT.